The sequence of this T cell receptor (beta chain) was determined in a study of CD8 T cells in ankylosing spondylitis. Findings and limits, study-wide: The authors reported significant enrichment of disease-linked clones in matched ankylosing spondylitis synovial fluid. Seemingly distinctive of ankylosing spondylitis blood was a TCR beta motif formed by eight highly homologous variants.

CDR3 length: 21 residues. CDR1 SGHAT and CDR2 FQDESV come from the germline V gene (reference sequence). V trimming: 5 bases; J trimming: 0 bases; junction bases outside the gene matches: 16. In the case of this clonotype: What it binds is not known.

Using its own MiXCR run on the 5' RACE reads, TCRdb lists one record per CDR3 protein. The sample consists of under 450,000 distinct CDR3 sequences, approximately 17% of them appearing once. The chain has TRBV11-1 and TRBJ2-1, with 13 bases aligning to TRBD2. Sequencing was done on a sample of blood, either unsorted or a sorted T cell fraction (not recorded which). This TCR was sampled from a male donor with ankylosing spondylitis. The CDR3 bases are TGTGCCAGCAGCCCGACGACTGGACTAGCGGGAGCGACGAGCTCCTACAATGAGCAGTTCTTC. Translating it yields CASSPTTGLAGATSSYNEQFF.